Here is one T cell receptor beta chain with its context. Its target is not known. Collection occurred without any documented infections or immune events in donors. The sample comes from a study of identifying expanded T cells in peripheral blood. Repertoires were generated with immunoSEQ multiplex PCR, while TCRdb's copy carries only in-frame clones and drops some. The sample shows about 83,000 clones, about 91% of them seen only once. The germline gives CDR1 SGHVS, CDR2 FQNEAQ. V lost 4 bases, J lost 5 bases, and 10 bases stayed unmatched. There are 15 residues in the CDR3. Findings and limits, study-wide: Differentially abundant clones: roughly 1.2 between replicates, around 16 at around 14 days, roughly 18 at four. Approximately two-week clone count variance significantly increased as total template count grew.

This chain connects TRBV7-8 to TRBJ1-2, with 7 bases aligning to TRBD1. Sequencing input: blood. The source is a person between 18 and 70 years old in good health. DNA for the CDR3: TGTGCCAGCAGCTCCCGACAGGGCCGGACGTATGGCTACACCTTC. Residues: CASSSRQGRTYGYTF.